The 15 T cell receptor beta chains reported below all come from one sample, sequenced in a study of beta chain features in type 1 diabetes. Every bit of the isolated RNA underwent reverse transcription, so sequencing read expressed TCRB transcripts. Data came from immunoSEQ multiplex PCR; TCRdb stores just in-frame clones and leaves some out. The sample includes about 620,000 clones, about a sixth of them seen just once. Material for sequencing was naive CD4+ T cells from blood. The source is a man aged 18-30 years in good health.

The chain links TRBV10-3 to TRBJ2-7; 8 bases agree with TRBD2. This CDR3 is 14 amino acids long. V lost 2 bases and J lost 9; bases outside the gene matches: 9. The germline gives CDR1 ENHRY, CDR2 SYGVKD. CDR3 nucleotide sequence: TGTGCCATCAGTGAGCCTTCAGCGGGAGCAGCGCAGTACTTC. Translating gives CAISEPSAGAAQYF.

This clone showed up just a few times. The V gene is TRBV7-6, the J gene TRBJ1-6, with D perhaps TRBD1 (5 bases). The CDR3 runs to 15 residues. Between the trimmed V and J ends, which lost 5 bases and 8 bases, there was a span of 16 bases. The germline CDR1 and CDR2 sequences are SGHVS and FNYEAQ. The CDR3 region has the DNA TGTGCCAGCAGCCCTGACAGTGGGGCTCATTCACCCCTCCACTTT. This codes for CASSPDSGAHSPLHF. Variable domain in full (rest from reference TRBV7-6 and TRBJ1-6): GAGVSQSPRYKVTKRGQDVALRCDPISGHVSLYWYRQALGQGPEFLTYFNYEAQQDKSGLPNDRFSAERPEGSISTLTIQRTEQRDSAMYRCASSPDSGAHSPLHFGNGTRLTVT.

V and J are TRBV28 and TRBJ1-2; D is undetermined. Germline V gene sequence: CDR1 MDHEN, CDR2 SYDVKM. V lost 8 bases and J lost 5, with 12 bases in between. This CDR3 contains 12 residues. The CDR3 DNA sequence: TGTGCCAGCGGGAGGGCGGCATATGGCTACACCTTC. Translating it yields CASGRAAYGYTF.

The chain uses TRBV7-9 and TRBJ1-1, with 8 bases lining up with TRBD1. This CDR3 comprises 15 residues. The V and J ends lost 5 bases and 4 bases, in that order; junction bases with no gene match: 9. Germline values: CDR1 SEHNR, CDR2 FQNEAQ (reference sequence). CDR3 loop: CASSTHRGLGTEAFF. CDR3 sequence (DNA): TGTGCCAGCAGCACCCACAGGGGGTTGGGCACTGAAGCTTTCTTT.

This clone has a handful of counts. The CDR3 DNA reads TGTGCCAGCAGCTTGCAGGGAGGAGGGGAGACCCAGTACTTC. Translation: CASSLQGGGETQYF. The V and J genes are TRBV5-4 and TRBJ2-5; weak D call: TRBD2 (6 bases). Between the trimmed V and J ends, which lost 1 base and 5 bases, there was a span of 12 bases. The CDR3 spans 14 residues. Germline values: CDR1 SGHNT, CDR2 YYREEE (reference sequence).

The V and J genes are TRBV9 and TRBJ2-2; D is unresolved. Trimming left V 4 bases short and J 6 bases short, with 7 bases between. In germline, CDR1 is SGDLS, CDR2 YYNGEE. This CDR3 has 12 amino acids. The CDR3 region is CASSSIAGELFF. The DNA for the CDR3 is TGTGCCAGCAGCTCGATCGCCGGGGAGCTGTTTTTT.

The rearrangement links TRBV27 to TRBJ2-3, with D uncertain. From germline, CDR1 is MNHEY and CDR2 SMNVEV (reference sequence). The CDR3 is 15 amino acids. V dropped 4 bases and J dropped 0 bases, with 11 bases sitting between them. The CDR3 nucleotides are TGTGCCAGCAGTTCCCTGTTGAGGAGCACAGATACGCAGTATTTT. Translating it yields CASSSLLRSTDTQYF.

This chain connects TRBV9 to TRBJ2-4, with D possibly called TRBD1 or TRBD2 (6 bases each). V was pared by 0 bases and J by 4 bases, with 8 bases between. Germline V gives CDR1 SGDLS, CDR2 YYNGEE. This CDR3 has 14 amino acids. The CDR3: CASSVEGGKNIQYF. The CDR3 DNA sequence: TGTGCCAGCAGCGTAGAGGGGGGAAAAAACATTCAGTACTTC.

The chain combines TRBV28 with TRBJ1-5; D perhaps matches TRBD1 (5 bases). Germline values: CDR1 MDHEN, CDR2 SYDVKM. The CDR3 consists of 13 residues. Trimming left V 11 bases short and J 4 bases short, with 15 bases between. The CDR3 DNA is TGTGCCTCCCACCGGGACCTTAATCAGCCCCAGCATTTT. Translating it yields CASHRDLNQPQHF.

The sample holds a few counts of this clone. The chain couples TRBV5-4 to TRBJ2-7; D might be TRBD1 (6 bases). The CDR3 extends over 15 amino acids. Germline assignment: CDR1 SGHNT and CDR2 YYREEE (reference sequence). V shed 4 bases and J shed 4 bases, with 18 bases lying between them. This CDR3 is CASSTSPNRDYEQYF. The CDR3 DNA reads TGTGCCAGCAGCACCTCACCGAACAGGGATTACGAGCAGTACTTC.

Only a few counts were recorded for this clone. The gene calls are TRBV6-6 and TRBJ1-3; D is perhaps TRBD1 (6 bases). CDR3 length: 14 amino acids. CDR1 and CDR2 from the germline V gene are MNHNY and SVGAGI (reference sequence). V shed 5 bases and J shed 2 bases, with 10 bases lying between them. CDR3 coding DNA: TGTGCCAGCAGTGACAGGTCTACTGGAAACACCATATATTTT. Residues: CASSDRSTGNTIYF.

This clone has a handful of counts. This CDR3 is CASSPVTTGISSYEQYF. DNA of the CDR3: TGTGCCAGCTCACCCGTTACCACAGGGATAAGCTCCTACGAGCAGTACTTC. The chain employs TRBV18 and TRBJ2-7; maybe TRBD1 (6 bases). V was cut by 3 bases and J by 0 bases, with 18 bases left in between. The CDR3 covers 17 residues. The germline gives CDR1 KGHSH, CDR2 LQKENI.

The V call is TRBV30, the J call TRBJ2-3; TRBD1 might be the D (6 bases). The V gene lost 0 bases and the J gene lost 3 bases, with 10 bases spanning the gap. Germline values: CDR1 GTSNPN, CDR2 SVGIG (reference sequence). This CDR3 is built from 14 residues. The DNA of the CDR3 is TGTGCCTGGAGTGTTATCCAGGGGACAGATACGCAGTATTTT. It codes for CAWSVIQGTDTQYF.

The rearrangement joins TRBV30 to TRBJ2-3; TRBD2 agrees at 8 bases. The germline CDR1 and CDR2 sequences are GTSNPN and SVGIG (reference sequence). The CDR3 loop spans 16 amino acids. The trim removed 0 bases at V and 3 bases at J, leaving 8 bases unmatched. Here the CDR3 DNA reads TGTGCCTGGAGTGTGCTAAAGCGGGGGTGGACAGATACGCAGTATTTT. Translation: CAWSVLKRGWTDTQYF. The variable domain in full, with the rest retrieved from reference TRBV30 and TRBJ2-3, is SQTIHQWPATLVQPVGSPLSLECTVEGTSNPNLYWYRQAAGRGLQLLFYSVGIGQISSEVPQNLSASRPQDRQFILSSKKLLLSDSGFYLCAWSVLKRGWTDTQYFGPGTRLTVL.

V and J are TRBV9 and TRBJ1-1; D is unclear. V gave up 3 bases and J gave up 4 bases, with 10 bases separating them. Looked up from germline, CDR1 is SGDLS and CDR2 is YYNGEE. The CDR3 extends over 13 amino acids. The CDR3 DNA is TGTGCCAGCAGCGGGAACCTGGGCACTGAAGCTTTCTTT. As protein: CASSGNLGTEAFF.